A single sample is the source of the 20 T cell receptor beta chains below, sequenced in a study of T cells in Graves' hyperthyroidism and ophthalmopathy. RNA transcripts served as the template for amplifying TCR beta CDR3 regions. RT-PCR in the first round (using the HTBI primer set) targeted the TCR CDR3. TCRdb ran MiXCR on the multiplex PCR reads and lists one entry per CDR3 protein. The table lists hundreds of thousands of distinct CDR3 sequences, around 13% of them singletons. Material: blood. Every receptor here comes from a woman aged 50 to 60 with Graves' ophthalmopathy.

At least ten counts were recorded for this clonotype. The chain uses TRBV27 and TRBJ1-5, with 7 bases aligning to TRBD1. Germline trimming cut 6 bases from V and 4 bases from J; bases unmatched to any gene: 6. This CDR3 comprises 14 residues. Germline assignment: CDR1 MNHEY and CDR2 SMNVEV (reference sequence). The CDR3: CASRVTGRNQPQHF. The CDR3 DNA reads as TGTGCCAGCAGAGTGACAGGGCGAAATCAGCCCCAGCATTTT.

In this sample, this clonotype turned up a few times. The chain combines TRBV28 with TRBJ2-1, with D possibly matching TRBD2 (5 bases). The CDR3 has 16 amino acids. Germline values: CDR1 MDHEN, CDR2 SYDVKM. V lost 5 bases, J lost 6 bases, and 20 bases lay in between. CDR3 in amino acids: CASSTWTAGDFNEQFF. DNA of the CDR3: TGTGCCAGCAGTACCTGGACGGCGGGCGACTTCAATGAGCAGTTCTTC.

The chain couples TRBV7-9 to TRBJ2-2, with 12 positions matching TRBD2. The trim removed 5 bases at V and 3 bases at J, leaving 4 bases unmatched. CDR3 length: 16 residues. From germline, CDR1 is SEHNR and CDR2 FQNEAQ (reference sequence). The chain's CDR3 is CASSGRLAGDTGELFF. The DNA for the CDR3 is TGTGCCAGCAGCGGGAGACTAGCGGGAGACACCGGGGAGCTGTTTTTT.

This clonotype was observed a handful of times. This sequence joins TRBV15 and TRBJ1-4, with unresolved D. CDR1 is LNHNV, CDR2 YYDKDF, per germline (reference sequence). The CDR3 sequence is 15 residues long. Trimming shortened V by 0 bases and J by 8 bases, and 13 bases separated the two germline ends. Here the CDR3 DNA reads TGTGCCACCAGCAGAGAGAGGATTGGCGTGGAAAAACTGTTTTTT. Translated: CATSRERIGVEKLFF.

This clonotype has ten or more counts. V and J are TRBV12-5 and TRBJ2-3; maybe TRBD2 (6 bases). The ends were cut back, 3 bases at V and 2 bases at J, with 12 bases in the middle. The CDR3 is made up of 15 amino acids. The germline gives CDR1 LGHNT, CDR2 FRNRAP. The CDR3 region is CASGLDGRDTDTQYF. DNA for the CDR3: TGTGCTAGTGGTTTAGACGGGAGAGACACAGATACGCAGTATTTT.

The V gene is TRBV5-1, the J gene TRBJ2-5, with 7 bases aligning to TRBD1. Trimming removed 5 bases from V and 4 bases from J; junction bases left unmatched: 11. This CDR3 has 15 residues. Germline CDR1 is SGHRS and CDR2 is YFSETQ. This chain's CDR3 is CASRPTPTGRETQYF. The CDR3 nucleotides read TGCGCCAGCAGACCAACTCCGACAGGGAGAGAGACCCAGTACTTC.

This clonotype was seen many times. The chain uses TRBV28 and TRBJ2-1, with TRBD2 identical over 7 bases. In germline, CDR1 is MDHEN, CDR2 SYDVKM. The CDR3 contains 14 residues. Trimming cost V 7 bases and J 7 bases; bases outside gene matches: 10. The chain's CDR3 is CASIGREWENEQFF. CDR3 DNA: TGTGCCAGCATAGGGCGGGAGTGGGAAAATGAGCAGTTCTTC.

This chain connects TRBV27 to TRBJ1-4; TRBD1 is a possible D gene (5 bases). Trimming pared 5 bases from V and 4 bases from J, leaving 20 bases between. The germline CDR1 and CDR2 sequences are MNHEY and SMNVEV (reference sequence). There are 17 residues in the CDR3. The CDR3 DNA is TGTGCCAGCAGTCCGAGACAGTCCCCCCCCGGTAATGAAAAACTGTTTTTT. This codes for CASSPRQSPPGNEKLFF.

Comments on this clonotype: It may be a read error: a sequence one base away is much more abundant. The rearrangement uses TRBV12-3 or TRBV12-4 and TRBJ2-3; 12 bases are a match to TRBD2. The V and J ends lost 2 bases and 10 bases, in that order; junction bases with no gene match: 4. The length of the CDR3 is 14 residues. The CDR3 sequence is CASSLSPSGGAQYF. CDR3 DNA: TGTGCCAGCAGTTTAAGCCCTAGCGGGGGGGCGCAGTATTTT.

The table lists this clonotype with a few counts. The chain recombines TRBV20-1 with TRBJ2-7; D is possibly TRBD2 (6 bases). CDR3 length: 12 residues. Germline V CDR1 and CDR2: DFQATT, SNEGSKA (reference sequence). Trimming took 7 bases from V and 6 from J, leaving 16 bases between them. The CDR3 DNA is TGCAGTGGAAAGCGGCGGAGGGGCGAGCAGTACTTC. Translating it yields CSGKRRRGEQYF.

The chain links TRBV20-1 to TRBJ2-1; D gene ambiguous. V was pared by 0 bases and J by 3 bases, with 12 bases between. Germline V lookup: CDR1 DFQATT, CDR2 SNEGSKA (reference sequence). The CDR3 sequence is 15 residues long. As DNA, the CDR3 is TGCAGTGCTAGAGATCCTAGTCAGTTCTACAATGAGCAGTTCTTC. Its translation: CSARDPSQFYNEQFF.

The chain joins TRBV10-3 to TRBJ1-2; TRBD1 agrees at 10 bases. Germline trimming cut 4 bases from V and 6 bases from J; bases unmatched to any gene: 2. Germline V gene lookup returns CDR1 ENHRY and CDR2 SYGVKD. The length of the CDR3 is 13 residues. Here the CDR3 reads CAISVGTGDGYTF. CDR3 DNA: TGTGCCATCAGTGTCGGGACAGGGGATGGCTACACCTTC.

The chain is built from TRBV11-1 and TRBJ2-6, with D tentatively TRBD1 or TRBD2 (5 bases each). Germline V gene sequence: CDR1 SGHAT, CDR2 FQDESV (reference sequence). The CDR3 extends over 18 amino acids. Trimming took off 2 bases at V and 2 bases at J, with 16 bases between the two ends. Here the CDR3 DNA reads TGTGCCAGCAGCTTAAGAGGGACCCTGTTTACTGGGGCCAACGTCCTGACTTTC. Amino acid sequence: CASSLRGTLFTGANVLTF.

The chain carries TRBV7-3 and TRBJ2-1, with TRBD2 matching over 11 bases. The CDR3 consists of 16 residues. CDR1 and CDR2 from the germline V gene are SGHTA and FQGTGA. The ends lost 3 bases at V and 8 bases at J; junction bases unmatched: 9. CDR3 protein: CASSFVGTSGLDEQFF. The CDR3 DNA is TGTGCCAGCAGCTTTGTTGGGACTAGCGGTCTGGATGAGCAGTTCTTC.

This clonotype showed up many times. The chain carries TRBV13 and TRBJ2-1, with TRBD1 matching 8 bases. Germline V lookup: CDR1 PRHDT, CDR2 FYEKMQ (reference sequence). With 5 bases clipped from V and 3 bases from J, the junction kept 9 bases outside the gene matches. This CDR3 has 16 amino acids. For the CDR3, the DNA is TGTGCCAGCAGCCGACGAACAGGGGGTCGCTACAATGAGCAGTTCTTC. Amino acids: CASSRRTGGRYNEQFF.

This chain links TRBV20-1 with TRBJ2-7; D gene unclear. CDR3 length equals 12 residues. CDR1 DFQATT and CDR2 SNEGSKA come from the germline V gene (reference sequence). Trimming left V 6 bases short and J 2 bases short, with 11 bases between. The CDR3 loop reads CSASRSTYEQYF. The DNA of the CDR3 is TGCAGTGCAAGTCGGTCGACCTACGAGCAGTACTTC.

This clonotype was observed many times. CDR3 in amino acids: CAWSVRRRVYNEQFF. For the CDR3, the DNA is TGTGCCTGGAGTGTAAGACGCAGGGTCTACAATGAGCAGTTCTTC. V and J are TRBV30 and TRBJ2-1; D possibly corresponds to TRBD1 (5 bases). CDR1 and CDR2 (germline): GTSNPN, SVGIG (reference sequence). Trimming removed 0 bases at V and 3 bases at J, with 12 bases between. The CDR3 covers 15 residues.

This clonotype was counted many times. The V call is TRBV29-1, the J call TRBJ2-7; 13 bases fit TRBD2. The V gene's germline CDR1 is SQVTM and CDR2 ANQGSEA. The trim removed 4 bases at V and 5 bases at J, leaving 11 bases unmatched. The CDR3 sequence is 16 residues long. CDR3 residues: CSVVTGTSGMIDEQYF. Here the CDR3 DNA reads TGCAGCGTTGTGACCGGGACTAGCGGGATGATCGACGAGCAGTACTTC.

The chain has TRBV29-1 and TRBJ1-1, with 7 bases fitting TRBD1. Trimming took 6 bases from V and 7 from J; bases not matched to a gene: 5. Germline V CDR1 and CDR2: SQVTM, ANQGSEA. The CDR3 has 11 residues. CDR3 DNA sequence: TGCAGCGTCCTCGGGACAGTTGAAGCTTTCTTT. Translated: CSVLGTVEAFF.

V gene TRBV11-3 combines with J gene TRBJ2-3, with 10 bases that match TRBD1. The CDR3 is made up of 17 amino acids. Per the germline V gene, CDR1 is SGHNT and CDR2 is YENEEA. J was trimmed by 4 bases and V by 5 bases; bases with no gene match: 12. The DNA for the CDR3 is TGTGCCAGCAGCCTGACAGGGGGCGGGAACGGCGCAGATACGCAGTATTTT. Translation: CASSLTGGGNGADTQYF.